The 21 T cell receptor beta chains below were found in one sample sequenced in a study of radiotherapy plus CTLA-4 blockade in lung cancer. TCRdb's copy holds only in-frame clones and misses some; the assay was immunoSEQ multiplex PCR. The sample shows 70,000 to 90,000 clones, about 88% of them seen only once. Sequencing used peripheral blood, obtained from a patient treated with radiotherapy plus ipilimumab. The receptors here all came from a human donor with non-small cell lung cancer who had stable disease on radiotherapy plus ipilimumab.

The sample holds a few counts of this clone. One end of the junction fails to match germline, which may point to a read error. The V gene is TRBV28, the J gene TRBJ2-5, with a possible D match to TRBD2 (5 bases). Germline assignment: CDR1 MDHEN and CDR2 SYDVKM. The CDR3 is 13 residues long. The CDR3 DNA reads as TGTGCCTGCAGCGGCCGCTCGGTGGAGACCCAGTACTTC. It yields the protein CACSGRSVETQYF.

This chain links TRBV28 with TRBJ1-2; D is uncertain. The CDR3 consists of 12 residues. The germline V gene encodes CDR1 MDHEN and CDR2 SYDVKM. The V end lost 5 bases, the J end lost 4 bases, and 8 bases lay between the germline ends. The CDR3 DNA reads as TGTGCCAGCAGTCGAGTATCCTATGGCTACACCTTC. Translating gives CASSRVSYGYTF.

CDR3 nucleotide sequence: TGTGCCACCAGCAGAGATTACCGCGGCAGGGGGCAATCTGAAGCTTTCTTT. As protein: CATSRDYRGRGQSEAFF. The chain carries TRBV15 and TRBJ1-1, with 8 nucleotides matching TRBD1. Germline lookup yields CDR1 LNHNV and CDR2 YYDKDF (reference sequence). There are 17 residues in the CDR3. The V gene end was trimmed by 0 bases and the J gene end by 6 bases; junction bases not matched to a gene: 12.

The chain recombines TRBV6-5 with TRBJ1-1; D perhaps matches TRBD1 (5 bases). Germline V CDR1 and CDR2: MNHEY, SVGAGI. The CDR3 runs 14 residues. Trimming removed 2 bases from V and 4 bases from J, with 11 bases in between. This chain's CDR3 is CASSYEGLGTEAFF. The CDR3 DNA reads TGTGCCAGCAGTTACGAGGGGTTGGGCACTGAAGCTTTCTTT.

The V and J genes are TRBV27 and TRBJ2-2, with TRBD2 identical over 11 bases. Germline V gives CDR1 MNHEY, CDR2 SMNVEV (reference sequence). V dropped 5 bases and J dropped 6; count of bases not matched to a gene: 8. The CDR3 covers 16 residues. Here the CDR3 DNA reads TGTGCCAGCAGTCCCACTAGCGGGAGTTGGGCCGGGGAGCTGTTTTTT. It codes for CASSPTSGSWAGELFF.

The CDR3 protein is CASSNRGLAGGRSNEQFF. The DNA of the CDR3 is TGTGCCAGTAGTAATAGGGGTCTAGCGGGGGGGCGTAGCAATGAGCAGTTCTTC. The chain recombines TRBV19 with TRBJ2-1; 12 nucleotides align to TRBD2. CDR3 length: 18 amino acids. In germline, CDR1 is LNHDA, CDR2 SQIVND (reference sequence). V dropped 4 bases and J dropped 6; count of bases not matched to a gene: 13.

The V and J genes are TRBV28 and TRBJ1-6; D is possibly TRBD1 (6 bases). The CDR3 length is 15 residues. The germline V gene has CDR1 MDHEN and CDR2 SYDVKM. V was cut by 11 bases and J by 10 bases, with 24 bases left in between. This chain's CDR3 is CASNEGQGIGSPLHF. The CDR3 nucleotides read TGTGCCTCCAATGAGGGGCAGGGGATAGGGTCACCCCTCCACTTT.

The chain recombines TRBV29-1 with TRBJ2-7; tentative D call: TRBD1 (6 bases). From germline, CDR1 is SQVTM and CDR2 ANQGSEA. The CDR3 runs to 13 residues. The germline V and J ends were trimmed by 1 base and 6 bases, with 13 bases remaining between them. The CDR3 bases are TGCAGCGTTGAAGGGCAGGGGTCGGGCGAGCAGTACTTC. Its translation: CSVEGQGSGEQYF.

The gene calls are TRBV27 and TRBJ1-1; no clear D gene. Germline CDR1 MNHEY, CDR2 SMNVEV (reference sequence). This CDR3 has 14 residues. Trimming shortened V by 5 bases and J by 4 bases, and 14 bases separated the two germline ends. This chain's CDR3 is CASSQWGGVTEAFF. The CDR3 nucleotides read TGTGCCAGCAGTCAATGGGGTGGGGTCACTGAAGCTTTCTTT.

The V gene is TRBV6-5, the J gene TRBJ1-1; weak D call: TRBD1 (6 bases). The germline gives CDR1 MNHEY, CDR2 SVGAGI. V lost 5 bases and J lost 4, with 17 bases in between. This CDR3 contains 15 residues. CDR3 DNA sequence: TGTGCCAGCAGTCCCGAAGGGGGGGCTGGCACTGAAGCTTTCTTT. Amino acid sequence: CASSPEGGAGTEAFF.

This clone has only one observation. V gene TRBV2 combines with J gene TRBJ1-5, with a weak D call TRBD1 (5 bases). This CDR3 region has 16 residues. Germline V lookup: CDR1 SNHLY, CDR2 FYNNEI. The V end lost 6 bases, the J end lost 2 bases, and 17 bases lay between the germline ends. CDR3 nucleotides: TGTGCCAGCAGCCGTGGGGGTGACAGACGCAATCAGCCCCAGCATTTT. Translation: CASSRGGDRRNQPQHF.

The chain employs TRBV7-9 and TRBJ1-1; D is possibly TRBD1 (5 bases). Trimming removed 4 bases from V and 0 bases from J, with 12 bases in between. The CDR3 is made up of 15 amino acids. Germline values: CDR1 SEHNR, CDR2 FQNEAQ (reference sequence). For the CDR3, the DNA is TGTGCCAGCAGCTCGGGAGAGGGACTGAACACTGAAGCTTTCTTT. This codes for CASSSGEGLNTEAFF.

The V call is TRBV7-9, the J call TRBJ2-5; 8 nucleotides align to TRBD2. CDR1 is SEHNR and CDR2 is FQNEAQ in the germline V gene (reference sequence). Unmatched junction bases numbered 2, after V lost 1 base and J lost 4 bases. The CDR3 has 14 amino acids. CDR3 coding DNA: TGTGCCAGCAGCTTAGGGGCGGGGGGAGAGACCCAGTACTTC. The encoded protein is CASSLGAGGETQYF. The full variable domain, rest sourced from reference TRBV7-9 and TRBJ2-5, is DTGVSQNPRHKITKRGQNVTFRCDPISEHNRLYWYRQTLGQGPEFLTYFQNEAQLEKSRLLSDRFSAERPKGSFSTLEIQRTEQGDSAMYLCASSLGAGGETQYFGPGTRLLVL.

As for this clone: This specimen includes other DNA sequences encoding the same CDR3. The CDR3 loop is CASSEGWGSGAVSYEQYF. In nucleotides, the CDR3 is TGTGCCAGCAGTGAAGGGTGGGGCTCAGGGGCCGTCTCCTACGAGCAGTACTTC. The chain has TRBV2 and TRBJ2-7, with a tentative D call TRBD1 (6 bases). The CDR3 spans 18 residues. In germline, CDR1 is SNHLY, CDR2 FYNNEI. V was shortened by 1 base and J by 0 bases, with 19 bases between the two germline ends. Complete variable domain (other parts from reference TRBV2 and TRBJ2-7): EPEVTQTPSHQVTQMGQEVILRCVPISNHLYFYWYRQILGQKVEFLVSFYNNEISEKSEIFDDQFSVERPDGSNFTLKIRSTKLEDSAMYFCASSEGWGSGAVSYEQYFGPGTRLTVT.

V gene TRBV11-2 combines with J gene TRBJ1-1; D is uncertain. Germline V gene data show CDR1 as SGHAT and CDR2 as FQNNGV. The CDR3 has 12 residues. V lost 7 bases to trimming and J lost 0 bases, with 6 bases between them. CDR3 sequence: CASTQVNTEAFF. The CDR3 DNA reads as TGTGCCAGCACGCAGGTGAACACTGAAGCTTTCTTT.

The rearrangement joins TRBV28 to TRBJ1-6; tentative D call: TRBD1 (6 bases). The V gene's germline CDR1 is MDHEN and CDR2 SYDVKM. Deletions cut 5 bases from V and 6 bases from J, with 14 bases between. The CDR3 runs 15 residues. The DNA of the CDR3 is TGTGCCAGCAGTCAGGGGACGGACGTTAATTCACCCCTCCACTTT. Amino acids: CASSQGTDVNSPLHF. Variable domain in full (rest from reference TRBV28 and TRBJ1-6): DVKVTQSSRYLVKRTGEKVFLECVQDMDHENMFWYRQDPGLGLRLIYFSYDVKMKEKGDIPEGYSVSREKKERFSLILESASTNQTSMYLCASSQGTDVNSPLHFGNGTRLTVT.

In its sample, this clone was seen a few times. The chain recombines TRBV18 with TRBJ2-2; D not resolved. The CDR3 spans 13 residues. The V end lost 3 bases, the J end lost 5 bases, and 7 bases lay between the germline ends. Per germline, CDR1 KGHSH and CDR2 LQKENI. CDR3 sequence (DNA): TGTGCCAGCTCACCTGACTGGACCGGGGAGCTGTTTTTT. Amino acid sequence: CASSPDWTGELFF.

The rearrangement links TRBV11-2 to TRBJ1-1, with D tentatively TRBD1 (5 bases). CDR3 size: 13 residues. V lost 6 bases, J lost 10 bases, and 18 bases lay in between. CDR1 and CDR2 (germline): SGHAT, FQNNGV. The CDR3 is CASSVAGVGGAFF. The CDR3 region has the DNA TGTGCCAGCAGTGTTGCGGGGGTTGGGGGAGCTTTCTTT. The full variable domain, its missing parts supplied by reference TRBV11-2 and TRBJ1-1, is EAGVAQSPRYKIIEKRQSVAFWCNPISGHATLYWYQQILGQGPKLLIQFQNNGVVDDSQLPKDRFSAERLKGVDSTLKIQPAKLEDSAVYLCASSVAGVGGAFFGQGTRLTVV.

The CDR3 loop is CASSPLPDLRTGELFF. CDR3 nucleotides: TGTGCCAGCAGCCCCTTGCCCGACCTGAGGACCGGGGAGCTGTTTTTT. The rearrangement uses TRBV7-9 and TRBJ2-2, with D unclear. The CDR3 has 16 amino acids. V lost 5 bases and J lost 5, with 18 bases in between. CDR1 and CDR2 (germline): SEHNR, FQNEAQ (reference sequence).

J is TRBJ2-3 and V is TRBV9, with 11 bases lining up with TRBD2. The CDR3 loop spans 17 amino acids. With 0 bases clipped from V and 2 bases from J, the junction kept 5 bases outside the gene matches. Germline assignment: CDR1 SGDLS and CDR2 YYNGEE. CDR3 sequence (DNA): TGTGCCAGCAGCGTAGGACTAGCGGGGAGTTACACAGATACGCAGTATTTT. Amino acid sequence: CASSVGLAGSYTDTQYF.

The chain carries TRBV29-1 and TRBJ2-7; 8 bases map to TRBD2. The CDR3 covers 17 residues. Per the germline V gene, CDR1 is SQVTM and CDR2 is ANQGSEA. V was clipped by 1 base and J by 2 bases; unmatched bases: 13. The CDR3 sequence: CSVEGPRGGGSTYEQYF. The CDR3 region has the DNA TGCAGCGTTGAAGGACCCAGGGGCGGGGGGTCCACCTACGAGCAGTACTTC.